Following are 10 T cell receptor beta chains from one sample sequenced in a study of T cell changes during pregnancy in multiple sclerosis. Sequencing used immunoSEQ multiplex PCR; TCRdb keeps in-frame clones, though not all of them. The sample shows roughly 50,000 clones, 75% to 90% of them seen only once. The input for sequencing was CD8+ T cells from peripheral blood mononuclear cells, taken in the second trimester of pregnancy. These receptors came from a female donor with multiple sclerosis, enrolled in a pregnancy study.

The CDR3 DNA follows: TGCGCCAGCAGTGACCCCCTTCAAGAGACCCAGTACTTC. This sequence encodes CASSDPLQETQYF. The chain uses TRBV10-1 and TRBJ2-5; no clear D gene. Germline loops: CDR1 WNHNN, CDR2 SYGVQD (reference sequence). V was cut by 3 bases and J by 2 bases, with 7 bases left in between. This CDR3 spans 13 amino acids.

The chain links TRBV6-4 to TRBJ2-1; the match to TRBD2 covers 10 bases. Unmatched junction bases numbered 2, after V lost 2 bases and J lost 7 bases. The CDR3 is 14 amino acids. Germline V gene lookup returns CDR1 MRHNA and CDR2 SNTAGT. The CDR3 sequence: CASSDALAGNEQFF. Written as DNA, the CDR3 is TGTGCCAGCAGTGACGCACTAGCGGGAAATGAGCAGTTCTTC.

This chain uses TRBV12-5 with TRBJ2-3, with 12 bases that match TRBD2. Germline V CDR1 and CDR2: LGHNT, FRNRAP. There are 17 residues in the CDR3. V lost 3 bases to trimming and J lost 6 bases; unmatched junction nucleotides: 10. CDR3 sequence reads: CASGFLGPSGGADTQYF. Written as DNA, the CDR3 is TGTGCTAGTGGTTTCCTTGGGCCTAGCGGGGGGGCGGATACGCAGTATTTT.

The chain carries TRBV18 and TRBJ1-5; 8 bases are shared with TRBD1. The CDR3 spans 16 residues. V lost 2 bases and J lost 7; bases outside the gene matches: 10. Germline CDR1 and CDR2: KGHSH and LQKENI. CDR3: CASSPGDRWNIQPQHF. The DNA of the CDR3 is TGTGCCAGCTCACCAGGGGACAGGTGGAATATCCAGCCCCAGCATTTT.

The chain is built from TRBV28 and TRBJ2-1; 7 bases are shared with TRBD2. Germline V gives CDR1 MDHEN, CDR2 SYDVKM. With 10 bases clipped from V and 7 bases from J, the junction kept 7 bases outside the gene matches. The CDR3 contains 12 residues. For the CDR3, the DNA is TGTGCCACCGGGGGGTGGAGTAATGAGCAGTTCTTC. The encoded protein is CATGGWSNEQFF.

The V gene is TRBV5-5, the J gene TRBJ2-7; 9 bases line up with TRBD1. The CDR3 sequence is 14 residues long. V lost 5 bases and J lost 3; bases outside the gene matches: 6. CDR1 and CDR2 from the germline V gene are SGHKS and YYEKEE (reference sequence). CDR3 nucleotide sequence: TGTGCCAGCAGATTCGGACAGGGGAACTACGAGCAGTACTTC. This encodes CASRFGQGNYEQYF.

As DNA, the CDR3 is TGTGCCATCATGGACACAGGGGCTCGGGCTTTCTTT. The encoded protein is CAIMDTGARAFF. The rearrangement links TRBV10-3 to TRBJ1-1; 7 positions match TRBD1. The V gene end was trimmed by 7 bases and the J gene end by 11 bases; junction bases not matched to a gene: 10. CDR1 and CDR2 (germline): ENHRY, SYGVKD. The CDR3 totals 12 residues.

With regard to this clone: This sample also contains other DNA sequences that code for the same CDR3. The V call is TRBV7-8, the J call TRBJ1-5; D perhaps matches TRBD1 (5 bases). The CDR3 is 15 amino acids. Germline CDR1 and CDR2: SGHVS and FQNEAQ. V was pared by 5 bases and J by 0 bases, with 11 bases between. The CDR3 reads CASSADSYSNQPQHF. The CDR3 coding sequence is TGTGCCAGCAGCGCTGACAGCTATAGCAATCAGCCCCAGCATTTT. The full variable domain, completed using reference TRBV7-8 and TRBJ1-5, is GAGVSQSPRYKVAKRGQDVALRCDPISGHVSLFWYQQALGQGPEFLTYFQNEAQLDKSGLPSDRFFAERPEGSVSTLKIQRTQQEDSAVYLCASSADSYSNQPQHFGDGTRLSIL.

V gene TRBV10-3 combines with J gene TRBJ2-7; D not certain. This CDR3 has 15 amino acids. V was pared by 0 bases and J by 0 bases, with 9 bases between. Looked up from germline, CDR1 is ENHRY and CDR2 is SYGVKD. CDR3: CAISESGGSSYEQYF. The CDR3 region has the DNA TGTGCCATCAGTGAGTCTGGCGGCAGCTCCTACGAGCAGTACTTC.

The chain carries TRBV28 and TRBJ1-1, with TRBD1 identical over 7 bases. V gave up 5 bases and J gave up 3 bases; unmatched junction bases: 0. This CDR3 has 12 amino acids. CDR1 MDHEN and CDR2 SYDVKM come from the germline V gene. CDR3 amino acids: CASSQGDTEAFF. The CDR3 nucleotides are TGTGCCAGCAGTCAGGGGGACACTGAAGCTTTCTTT.